This TCR beta chain was retrieved from a study of a mutant IDH1 vaccine in newly diagnosed glioma. Study summary: Either 4-6 weeks after radiotherapy alone or alongside temozolomide, vaccination was begun. V12 fell at week 35 and V13, the study end, at week 47. General observations from the study: Top-clonotype changes in peripheral T cells seemed unrelated to pseudoprogression.

Trimming took off 4 bases at V and 0 bases at J, with 10 bases between the two ends. Germline lookup yields CDR1 MNHEY and CDR2 SMNVEV (reference sequence). The CDR3 runs 15 residues. Time point: week 47, end of study. Doses consisted of 300 ug of mutant IDH1 20-mer peptide each, paired with topical imiquimod. Eight vaccinations were given in weeks 1, 3, 5, 7, 11, 15, 19 and 23. Here immunoSEQ multiplex PCR was the method, and the copy in TCRdb shows in-frame clones only, minus some. The repertoire holds tens of thousands of clones, with about 79% as singletons. Note on this clone: Its specificity is unknown.

The receptor's source is a man in his fifties or sixties with glioma. The sample consisted of PBMCs, taken from a glioma patient whose treatment included an IDH1 peptide vaccine. J is TRBJ1-5 and V is TRBV27; D is undetermined. The CDR3 DNA reads TGTGCCAGCAGTTCACGCCTGTATAGCAATCAGCCCCAGCATTTT. As protein: CASSSRLYSNQPQHF.